This T cell receptor (beta chain) comes out of a study of blood T cell repertoires in COVID-19. Only in-frame clones appear in the TCRdb table, and some are missing; sequencing was by immunoSEQ multiplex PCR. The data show roughly 400,000 clones, 91% seen once. Germline CDR1 SGHTA, CDR2 FQGNSA. The junction had 3 bases not matched to a gene; V was cut back by 1 base and J by 10 bases. This CDR3 has 12 amino acids. Sequencing was done on a sample of PBMCs or T cells enriched from blood (not recorded which). The rearrangement links TRBV7-2 to TRBJ1-1; 7 nucleotides match TRBD1. The TCR originated in a woman aged 40 to 49 who had been exposed to COVID-19. Here the CDR3 DNA reads TGTGCCAGCAGCTTAGTGGGACAGCGAGCTTTCTTT. Translating it yields CASSLVGQRAFF. Full variable domain (rest looked up from reference TRBV7-2 and TRBJ1-1): GAGVSQSPSNKVTEKGKDVELRCDPISGHTALYWYRQSLGQGLEFLIYFQGNSAPDKSGLPSDRFSAERTGGSVSTLTIQRTQQEDSAVYLCASSLVGQRAFFGQGTRLTVV.